These T cell receptor beta chains were read from a single sample in a study of T cell changes during pregnancy in multiple sclerosis. Data came from immunoSEQ multiplex PCR; TCRdb stores just in-frame clones and leaves some out. This sample has roughly 32,000 clones, with approximately 94% found just once. The specimen was CD4+ T cells from peripheral blood mononuclear cells, collected in the second trimester of pregnancy. The receptors derive from a female donor with multiple sclerosis, enrolled in a pregnancy study. The CDR3 runs from the conserved cysteine through the conserved F or W. A D gene is named only where the DNA matches it firmly. Clone size is stated in some rows and not others, as once, few, many or a class when expanded.

clone_size | j_call | d_call | v_call | cdr3_aa | cdr3_nt
NA | TRBJ1-2 | NA | TRBV6-1 | CASTHDTYGYTF | TGTGCCAGCACCCATGACACTTATGGCTACACCTTC
NA | TRBJ2-5 | TRBD1 | TRBV7-9 | CASSAGTAQETQYF | TGTGCCAGCAGCGCCGGGACAGCCCAAGAGACCCAGTACTTC
NA | TRBJ1-1 | TRBD1 | TRBV27 | CASSYRGGRTEAFF | TGTGCCAGCAGTTACAGGGGTGGGCGCACTGAAGCTTTCTTT
NA | TRBJ1-2 | NA | TRBV30 | CAWSVMGNNYGYTF | TGTGCCTGGAGTGTAATGGGCAATAACTATGGCTACACCTTC
NA | TRBJ2-5 | TRBD1 | TRBV18 | CASSPLGQGQETQYF | TGTGCCAGCTCACCACTGGGACAGGGGCAGGAGACCCAGTACTTC
NA | TRBJ1-5 | NA | TRBV28 | CASSSGGGGGQPQHF | TGTGCCAGCAGTTCCGGGGGAGGTGGCGGTCAGCCCCAGCATTTT
NA | TRBJ2-7 | NA | TRBV19 | CASSMAGARYEQYF | TGTGCCAGTAGTATGGCAGGGGCTCGCTACGAGCAGTACTTC
NA | TRBJ1-1 | NA | TRBV5-4 | CASSLLRENTEAFF | TGTGCCAGCAGCTTGCTCAGGGAAAACACTGAAGCTTTCTTT
once | TRBJ2-4 | NA | TRBV19 | CASSTDNLLAKNIQYF | TGTGCCAGTAGTACAGACAATTTACTAGCCAAAAACATTCAGTACTTC
NA | TRBJ2-4 | NA | TRBV6-5 | CASTNRGNIQYF | TGTGCCAGCACCAACCGGGGAAACATTCAGTACTTC
NA | TRBJ2-1 | TRBD2 | TRBV6-1 | CASSEDHYGTSGDNEQFF | TGTGCCAGCAGTGAAGACCATTACGGGACTAGCGGGGACAATGAGCAGTTCTTC
NA | TRBJ2-1 | NA | TRBV25-1 | CASSPRTGKQFF | TGTGCCAGCAGTCCTCGTACAGGGAAGCAGTTCTTC
NA | TRBJ2-1 | NA | TRBV5-1 | CARSTDRTDNEQFF | TGCGCCAGATCAACCGACAGGACCGACAATGAGCAGTTCTTC
NA | TRBJ2-5 | TRBD2 | TRBV11-2 | CASSLALAGGQETQYF | TGTGCCAGCAGCTTAGCCCTAGCGGGAGGTCAAGAGACCCAGTACTTC
NA | TRBJ2-5 | NA | TRBV4-1 | CASSQDGTLAETQYF | TGCGCCAGCAGCCAAGATGGTACGCTAGCCGAGACCCAGTACTTC
NA | TRBJ1-4 | TRBD1 | TRBV5-1 | CASSFRQGDKTNEKLFF | TGCGCCAGCAGCTTTCGCCAGGGGGATAAGACTAATGAAAAACTGTTTTTT
NA | TRBJ1-2 | NA | TRBV30 | CAWSVGLRGYTF | TGTGCCTGGAGTGTTGGACTTCGAGGCTACACCTTC
NA | TRBJ1-1 | NA | TRBV5-4 | CASSLAIGQRNTEAFF | TGTGCCAGCAGCTTGGCTATCGGACAGAGAAACACTGAAGCTTTCTTT
NA | TRBJ2-7 | TRBD1 | TRBV27 | CASSSRTGGRYEQYF | TGTGCCAGCAGTTCGCGGACAGGGGGCAGGTACGAGCAGTACTTC
NA | TRBJ2-3 | NA | TRBV6-5 | CASKAVGGGTDTQYF | TGTGCCAGCAAAGCGGTTGGGGGCGGCACAGATACGCAGTATTTT
once | TRBJ2-3 | NA | TRBV4-3 | CASSQVRVSTDTQYF | TGCGCCAGCAGCCAAGTGCGGGTTAGCACAGATACGCAGTATTTT
NA | TRBJ2-5 | NA | TRBV5-4 | CASSPPGLQETQYF | TGTGCCAGCAGCCCTCCGGGACTCCAGGAGACCCAGTACTTC
NA | TRBJ1-3 | NA | TRBV7-8 | CASSLVRGGYSGNTIYF | TGTGCCAGCAGCTTGGTGAGGGGGGGCTACTCTGGAAACACCATATATTTT
NA | TRBJ1-5 | NA | TRBV4-2 | CASSQEVGSYQPQHF | TGTGCCAGCAGCCAAGAGGTCGGGAGTTATCAGCCCCAGCATTTT
NA | TRBJ2-3 | TRBD2 | TRBV5-1 | CASSARGLATDTQYF | TGCGCCAGCAGCGCCAGAGGACTAGCAACAGATACGCAGTATTTT
NA | TRBJ2-5 | NA | TRBV6-1 | CASSEDSGPGMAQYF | TGTGCCAGCAGTGAAGATAGCGGTCCCGGGATGGCCCAGTACTTC
NA | TRBJ2-3 | TRBD2 | TRBV28 | CASIAPAGATDTQYF | TGTGCCAGCATTGCCCCAGCGGGAGCCACAGATACGCAGTATTTT